This T cell receptor beta chain stems from a study of persistence of HIV-infected CD4 T cells. The wider study: Suppressive ART had lasted a median of approximately eight years. Antigen stimulation activated a lower proportion of cells, more of them memory, than anti-CD3/anti-CD28 stimulation. Study-level findings and limits: TCR analyses could not target the rare provirus-carrying CMV-responding cells.

Cells were stimulated nonspecifically with anti-CD3/anti-CD28 magnetic beads. Responding CD4+ T cells were sorted by upregulation of both CD40 ligand and CD69. CD8+ T cells were removed from PBMCs prior to stimulation. The libraries were made with immunoSEQ version 4 in survey mode. Here immunoSEQ multiplex PCR was the method, and the copy in TCRdb shows in-frame clones only, minus some. The sample records some 41,000 clones, approximately 90% being singletons. This clone appeared once. Its antigen is not identified. This clonotype was sampled from an adult man with HIV who was CMV-seropositive. The sequences come from CD4+ T cells sorted from PBMCs after approximately 19-hour stimulation, collected from a patient who received antiretroviral therapy.

The CDR3 bases are TGTGCCAGCACCGACAGAGTGACAGATACGCAGTATTTT. This translates into CASTDRVTDTQYF. The chain has TRBV6-5 and TRBJ2-3; a possible D gene is TRBD1 (5 bases). In germline, CDR1 is MNHEY, CDR2 SVGAGI. V was cut by 7 bases and J by 3 bases, with 11 bases left in between. This CDR3 spans 13 amino acids.